The 3 T cell receptor beta chains presented below share a single source sample, sequenced in a study of blood T cell repertoires in COVID-19. The method was immunoSEQ multiplex PCR; TCRdb's version includes in-frame clones alone and lacks a portion of them. This sample has some 59,000 clones, with over 65% found just once. The sample taken for sequencing was peripheral blood. These receptors were collected from an elderly man with active or convalescent COVID-19.

The chain couples TRBV2 to TRBJ2-4, with D possibly matching TRBD2 (5 bases). The CDR3 extends over 15 amino acids. Germline assignment: CDR1 SNHLY and CDR2 FYNNEI. V gave up 8 bases and J gave up 0 bases, with 14 bases separating them. The CDR3 sequence is CASLPGTLAKNIQYF. CDR3 nucleotides: TGTGCCAGCCTACCGGGAACACTAGCCAAAAACATTCAGTACTTC.

This rearrangement joins TRBV9 to TRBJ2-1, with TRBD2 matching over 12 bases. With 3 bases clipped from V and 5 bases from J, the junction kept 0 bases outside the gene matches. The CDR3 is 14 amino acids. Germline V gene sequence: CDR1 SGDLS, CDR2 YYNGEE. CDR3 loop: CASSGLAGDNEQFF. The CDR3 nucleotides are TGTGCCAGCAGCGGACTAGCGGGGGACAATGAGCAGTTCTTC. Looking up the rest from reference TRBV9 and TRBJ2-1 gives the full variable domain: DSGVTQTPKHLITATGQRVTLRCSPRSGDLSVYWYQQSLDQGLQFLIQYYNGEERAKGNILERFSAQQFPDLHSELNLSSLELGDSALYFCASSGLAGDNEQFFGPGTRLTVL.

The chain joins TRBV6-6 to TRBJ2-7; 10 nucleotides agree with TRBD1. The CDR3 extends over 13 amino acids. The V segment lost 4 bases and the J segment 3 bases; nucleotides outside the gene matches: 0. The germline V gene has CDR1 MNHNY and CDR2 SVGAGI (reference sequence). CDR3 nucleotide sequence: TGTGCCAGCAGTTGGACAGGGGGCTACGAGCAGTACTTC. Protein sequence: CASSWTGGYEQYF.